Presented here are 2 T cell receptor beta chains from one specimen sequenced in a study of T cell changes during pregnancy in multiple sclerosis. Only in-frame clones appear in the TCRdb table, and some are missing; sequencing was by immunoSEQ multiplex PCR. This table has tens of thousands of clones, nearly 95% appearing once. The source was CD8+ T cells from peripheral blood mononuclear cells, collected in the third trimester of pregnancy. Receptor source: a female donor with multiple sclerosis, enrolled in a pregnancy study.

This chain joins TRBV15 and TRBJ2-2; possibly TRBD2 for D (5 bases). Germline V CDR1 and CDR2: LNHNV, YYDKDF (reference sequence). CDR3 size: 17 residues. The V end was cut by 0 bases, the J end by 1 base, with 12 bases between. This chain's CDR3 is CATSRDDEGWNTGELFF. DNA of the CDR3: TGTGCCACCAGCAGAGATGACGAGGGCTGGAACACCGGGGAGCTGTTTTTT.

The rearrangement uses TRBV13 and TRBJ1-1; D is unclear. Trimming removed 5 bases at V and 3 bases at J, with 16 bases between. Germline V gene sequence: CDR1 PRHDT, CDR2 FYEKMQ (reference sequence). There are 15 residues in the CDR3. CDR3 amino acids: CASSASDLLDTEAFF. The CDR3, as DNA: TGTGCCAGCAGCGCCAGCGATCTTTTGGACACTGAAGCTTTCTTT.